The rows below give T cell receptor beta chains drawn from one sample of a study of T cells after yellow fever vaccination. MiXCR was run by TCRdb on the 5' RACE reads, yielding one entry per CDR3 protein. Among approximately 550,000 distinct CDR3 sequences listed, approximately 13% were seen once. The material sequenced was PBMCs, taken on the day of the yellow fever booster vaccination. These receptors were obtained from a man in his thirties or forties who received the YFV17D yellow fever vaccine. Each CDR3 is given with its conserved first and last residue. A D gene is named only where the DNA matches it firmly. Clone sizes are given selectively: once, few, many, or a class where the clone is expanded.

cdr3_nt	cdr3_aa	j_call	d_call	v_call	clone_size
TGCAGTGCGGGATTCGGCGTGGCCCAGTACTTC	CSAGFGVAQYF	TRBJ2-5	-	TRBV20-1	-
TGCGCCAGCAGCCAAGAGTGGGGGAGTGGATACAATGAGCAGTTCTTC	CASSQEWGSGYNEQFF	TRBJ2-1	-	TRBV4-3	few
TGTGCCAGCAGCAAAATTCCGGGACAGGAGTCCTACGAGCAGTACTTC	CASSKIPGQESYEQYF	TRBJ2-7	TRBD1	TRBV12-3/TRBV12-4	few
TGCGCCAGCAGCGACCAGGGAGGGCGCGCTGCCATTCAGTACTTC	CASSDQGGRAAIQYF	TRBJ2-4	TRBD2	TRBV5-1	-
TGTGCCAGCAGAGCACGGGGGGGCACAGATACGCAGTATTTT	CASRARGGTDTQYF	TRBJ2-3	TRBD2	TRBV3-1	many
TGTGCCAGCAGCGCCCGACAGGGTGTCACCGGGGAGCTGTTTTTT	CASSARQGVTGELFF	TRBJ2-2	TRBD1	TRBV16	few
TGCAGCGTTGAGACGGGCGGCTACACCTTC	CSVETGGYTF	TRBJ1-2	-	TRBV29-1	-
TGCGCCAGCAGCCCGCCAGCGGGAGGCCCCGATGAGCAGTTCTTC	CASSPPAGGPDEQFF	TRBJ2-1	TRBD2	TRBV5-1	few
TGTGCCAGCGTCCTAGGATGGGCTGGGGAGCAGTACTTC	CASVLGWAGEQYF	TRBJ2-7	-	TRBV6-2/TRBV6-3	-
TGCAGTGCTACCGGCGGGAACCTACCCGGGGAGCTGTTTTTT	CSATGGNLPGELFF	TRBJ2-2	-	TRBV20-1	few
TGTGCCACCAGTGATTTTAGGGGAGCTGAAGCTTTCTTT	CATSDFRGAEAFF	TRBJ1-1	-	TRBV24-1	few
TGTGCCAGCAAAATAGGGCCCCACAATGAGCAGTTCTTC	CASKIGPHNEQFF	TRBJ2-1	-	TRBV7-2	few
TGCAGCGTTGAAAGACAGCGCACAGATACGCAGTATTTT	CSVERQRTDTQYF	TRBJ2-3	-	TRBV29-1	-
TGCGCCAGCAACGGCCAGGGGCTGGGCACCGGGGAGCTGTTTTTT	CASNGQGLGTGELFF	TRBJ2-2	-	TRBV5-1	few